This T cell receptor (beta chain) is from a study of CD8 T cells in Susac syndrome. Study-wide context: Sequenced Susac syndrome patients included about 6 with active disease and fewer than ten who were in remission.

When the RNA was reverse transcribed, random hexamers were used with an input of roughly 0.5 to 1 ug. TCRdb processed the immunoSEQ multiplex PCR reads anew with MiXCR; each CDR3 protein has one entry. The data show about 240,000 distinct CDR3 sequences, less than 96% seen once. The germline CDR1 and CDR2 sequences are LGHNT and FRNRAP. The CDR3 covers 13 residues. Trimming left V 3 bases short and J 8 bases short, with 10 bases between. The diagnostic criteria for definite or probable disease, as recently defined, were met by the patients with Susac syndrome. It was negative isolation that provided the CD8+ and CD4+ T cells, whereas TEMRA cells were enriched by FACS.

This clonotype was sampled from a human donor with Susac syndrome. The material sequenced was CD4+ T cells from PBMCs. The chain carries TRBV12-5 and TRBJ1-4; no firm D call. CDR3 in amino acids: CASGFWGGEKLFF. The CDR3 DNA is TGTGCTAGTGGTTTTTGGGGAGGGGAAAAACTGTTTTTT.